This T cell receptor (beta chain) was sequenced for a study of CD8+ T cells in alopecia areata. Extraction and reverse transcription of RNA yielded cDNA as the sequencing template. Assay used: immunoSEQ multiplex PCR; TCRdb lists only in-frame clones, some missing. Of roughly 140,000 clones listed, 62% were seen once; the top ten hold 36%. Study outcomes and limitations: The study found higher clonality in lesional than normal scalp, especially in alopecia totalis/universalis. Mice gave a clearer picture of TCR sharing than patients did, possibly for HLA-related reasons. Scalp specimens additionally yield sequences from normal skin's resident alphabeta T cells.

Points on this clone: Its cognate antigen is unknown.

Both CD4+ and CD8+ T cells were separated by sorting PBMCs. This clonotype was sampled from a human donor in good health. The sequenced material came from CD8+ T cells sorted from blood.

The CDR3 DNA follows: TGCAGCGGGGGGACAGGGCATGGCTACACCTTC. The encoded protein is CSGGTGHGYTF. V gene TRBV29-1 combines with J gene TRBJ1-2; TRBD1 matches 9 bases. This CDR3 has 11 residues. V shed 7 bases and J 6 bases; nucleotides not matched to a gene: 3. The germline V gene has CDR1 SQVTM and CDR2 ANQGSEA.